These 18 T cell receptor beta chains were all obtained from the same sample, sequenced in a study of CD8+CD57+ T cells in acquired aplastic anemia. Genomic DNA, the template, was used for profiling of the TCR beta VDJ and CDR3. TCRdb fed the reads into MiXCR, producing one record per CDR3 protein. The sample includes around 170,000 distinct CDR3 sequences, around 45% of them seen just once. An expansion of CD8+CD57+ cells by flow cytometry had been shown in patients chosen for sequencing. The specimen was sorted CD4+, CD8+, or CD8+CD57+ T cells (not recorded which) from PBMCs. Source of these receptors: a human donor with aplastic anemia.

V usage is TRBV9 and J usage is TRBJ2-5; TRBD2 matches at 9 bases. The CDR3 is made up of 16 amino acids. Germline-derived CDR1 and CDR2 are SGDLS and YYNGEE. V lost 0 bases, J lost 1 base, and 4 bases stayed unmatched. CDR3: CASSVAAGGRQETQYF. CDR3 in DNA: TGTGCCAGCAGCGTAGCCGCGGGGGGGCGCCAAGAGACCCAGTACTTC.

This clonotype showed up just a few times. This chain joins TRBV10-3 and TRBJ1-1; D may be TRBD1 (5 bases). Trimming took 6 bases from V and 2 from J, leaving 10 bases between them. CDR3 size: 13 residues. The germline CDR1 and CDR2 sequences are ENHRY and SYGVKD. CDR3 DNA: TGTGCCATCAGCTTCGACAGCAACACTGAAGCTTTCTTT. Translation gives CAISFDSNTEAFF.

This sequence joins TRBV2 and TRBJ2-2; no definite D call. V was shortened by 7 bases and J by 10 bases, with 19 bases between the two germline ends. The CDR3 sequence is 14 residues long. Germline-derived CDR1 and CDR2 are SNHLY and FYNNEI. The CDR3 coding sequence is TGTGCCAGCACAGGCACAAACCTGCGTATGGAGCTGTTTTTT. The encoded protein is CASTGTNLRMELFF.

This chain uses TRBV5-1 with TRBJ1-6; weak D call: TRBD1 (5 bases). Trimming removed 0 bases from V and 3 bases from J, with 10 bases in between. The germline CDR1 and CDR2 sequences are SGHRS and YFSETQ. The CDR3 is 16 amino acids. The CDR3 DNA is TGCGCCAGCAGCTTGGAAGGGGTTCTCTATAATTCACCCCTCCACTTT. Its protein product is CASSLEGVLYNSPLHF.

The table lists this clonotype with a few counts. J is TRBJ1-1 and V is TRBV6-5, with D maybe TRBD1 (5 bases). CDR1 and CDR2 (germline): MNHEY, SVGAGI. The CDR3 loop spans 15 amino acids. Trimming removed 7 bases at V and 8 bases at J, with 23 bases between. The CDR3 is CASTYARDPGREAFF. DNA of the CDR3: TGTGCCAGCACTTATGCCCGGGACCCTGGGAGGGAAGCTTTCTTT.

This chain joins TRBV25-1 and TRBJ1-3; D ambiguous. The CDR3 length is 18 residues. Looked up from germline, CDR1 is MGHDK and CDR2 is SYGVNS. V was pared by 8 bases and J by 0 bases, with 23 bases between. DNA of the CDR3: TGTGCCAGCTGTACCGGACCTACCTCAGGACTCTCTGGAAACACCATATATTTT. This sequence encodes CASCTGPTSGLSGNTIYF.

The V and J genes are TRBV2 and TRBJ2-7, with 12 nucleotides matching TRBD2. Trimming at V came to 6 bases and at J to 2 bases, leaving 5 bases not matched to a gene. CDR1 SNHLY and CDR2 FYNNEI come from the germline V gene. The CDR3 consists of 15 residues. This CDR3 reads CASRLAGGTTYEQYF. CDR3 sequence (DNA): TGTGCCAGCAGGCTAGCGGGGGGGACAACCTACGAGCAGTACTTC.

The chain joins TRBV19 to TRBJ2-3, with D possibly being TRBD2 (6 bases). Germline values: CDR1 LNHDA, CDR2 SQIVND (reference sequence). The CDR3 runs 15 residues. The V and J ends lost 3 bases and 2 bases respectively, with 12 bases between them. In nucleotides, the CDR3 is TGTGCCAGTAGTATCGTGGGGGGTCTCACAGATACGCAGTATTTT. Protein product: CASSIVGGLTDTQYF.

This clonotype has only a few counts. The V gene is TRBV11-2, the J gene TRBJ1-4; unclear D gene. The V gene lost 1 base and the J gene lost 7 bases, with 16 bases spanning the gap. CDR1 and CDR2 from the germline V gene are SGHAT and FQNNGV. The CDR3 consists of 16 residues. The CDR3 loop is CASSLGMRTWGEKLFF. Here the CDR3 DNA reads TGTGCCAGCAGCTTAGGGATGAGGACCTGGGGTGAAAAACTGTTTTTT. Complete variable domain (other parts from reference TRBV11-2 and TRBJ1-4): EAGVAQSPRYKIIEKRQSVAFWCNPISGHATLYWYQQILGQGPKLLIQFQNNGVVDDSQLPKDRFSAERLKGVDSTLKIQPAKLEDSAVYLCASSLGMRTWGEKLFFGSGTQLSVL.

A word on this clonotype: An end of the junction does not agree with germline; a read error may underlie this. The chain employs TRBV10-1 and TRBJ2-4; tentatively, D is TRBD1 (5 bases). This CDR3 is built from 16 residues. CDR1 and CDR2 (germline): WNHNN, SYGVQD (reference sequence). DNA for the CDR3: TGCGCCGGCAGGCCAACAGGAGACGGAGCCAAAAGCATTCAGTACTTC. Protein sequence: CAGRPTGDGAKSIQYF.

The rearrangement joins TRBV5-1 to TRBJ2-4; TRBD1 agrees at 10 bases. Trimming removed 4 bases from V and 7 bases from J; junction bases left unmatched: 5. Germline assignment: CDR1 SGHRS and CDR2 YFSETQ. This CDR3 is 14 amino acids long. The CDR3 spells CASSLGQGLNIQYF. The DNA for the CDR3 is TGCGCCAGCAGCCTGGGACAGGGGTTGAACATTCAGTACTTC.

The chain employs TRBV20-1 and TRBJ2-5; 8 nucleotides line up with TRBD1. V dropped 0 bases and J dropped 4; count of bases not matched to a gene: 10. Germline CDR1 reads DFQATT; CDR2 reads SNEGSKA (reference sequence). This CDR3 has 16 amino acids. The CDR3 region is CSARDSKTGVSETQYF. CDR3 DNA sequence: TGCAGTGCTAGAGATTCGAAGACAGGGGTGTCAGAGACCCAGTACTTC.

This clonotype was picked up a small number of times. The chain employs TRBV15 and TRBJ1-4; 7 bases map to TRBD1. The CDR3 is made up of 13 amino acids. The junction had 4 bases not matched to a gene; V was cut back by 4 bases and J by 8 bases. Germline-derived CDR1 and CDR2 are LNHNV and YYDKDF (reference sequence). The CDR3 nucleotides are TGTGCCACCAGCACAAGACAGGGCGAAAAACTGTTTTTT. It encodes CATSTRQGEKLFF.

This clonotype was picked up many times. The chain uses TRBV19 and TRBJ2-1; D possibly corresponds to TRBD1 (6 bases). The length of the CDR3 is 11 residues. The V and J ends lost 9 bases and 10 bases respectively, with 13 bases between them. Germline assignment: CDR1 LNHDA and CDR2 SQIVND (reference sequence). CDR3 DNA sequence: TGTGCCAGCACCTTTACAGGGGAGCAGTTCTTC. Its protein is CASTFTGEQFF.

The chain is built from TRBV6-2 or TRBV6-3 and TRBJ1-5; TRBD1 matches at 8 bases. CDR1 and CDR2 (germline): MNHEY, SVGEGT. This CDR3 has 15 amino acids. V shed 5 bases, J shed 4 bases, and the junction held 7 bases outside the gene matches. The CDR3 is CASSNDDRGNQPQHF. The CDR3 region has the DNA TGTGCCAGCAGTAACGACGACAGGGGTAATCAGCCCCAGCATTTT.

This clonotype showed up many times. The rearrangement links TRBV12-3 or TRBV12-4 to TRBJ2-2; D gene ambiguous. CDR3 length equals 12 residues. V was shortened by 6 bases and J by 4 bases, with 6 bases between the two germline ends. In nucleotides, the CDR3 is TGTGCCAGCAGCCCCCGCACCGGGGAGCTGTTTTTT. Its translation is CASSPRTGELFF.

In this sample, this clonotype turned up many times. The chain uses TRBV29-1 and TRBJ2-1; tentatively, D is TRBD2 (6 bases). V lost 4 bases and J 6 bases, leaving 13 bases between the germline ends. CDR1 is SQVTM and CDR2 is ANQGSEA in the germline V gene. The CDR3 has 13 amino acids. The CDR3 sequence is CSVGRETVNEQFF. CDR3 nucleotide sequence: TGCAGCGTTGGGAGGGAAACCGTCAATGAGCAGTTCTTC.

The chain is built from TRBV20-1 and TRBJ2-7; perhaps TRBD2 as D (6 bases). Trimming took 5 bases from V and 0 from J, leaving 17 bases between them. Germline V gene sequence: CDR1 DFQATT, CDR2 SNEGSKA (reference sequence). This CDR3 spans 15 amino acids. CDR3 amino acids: CSALLRDLNSYEQYF. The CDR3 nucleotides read TGCAGTGCTTTACTCCGGGACTTAAACTCCTACGAGCAGTACTTC.